This entry is about one T cell receptor beta chain. The data stem from a study of OX40 agonist ivuxolimab in advanced cancers. The overall study: Patients receiving dose escalation had hepatocellular carcinoma, melanoma, renal cell or head and neck cancer. Antecedent anti-PD-1, anti-PD-L1 or anti-CTLA-4 therapy was permissible, with over 35% having received some.

TCRdb's table, derived via immunoSEQ multiplex PCR, lists solely in-frame clones and lacks some. The data contain 98,000 or so clones, around nine tenths of them singletons. The germline V gene has CDR1 SGHAT and CDR2 FQNNGV. CDR3 size: 16 residues. V lost 1 base and J lost 0, with 12 bases in between. The chain combines TRBV11-2 with TRBJ1-1; perhaps TRBD1 as D (5 bases). This receptor was identified in an adult with an advanced solid tumor such as melanoma, head and neck, liver or kidney cancer. The sequences come from CD4+ or CD8+ T cells sorted from blood, collected in a trial of the OX40 agonist ivuxolimab. The CDR3 protein is CASSLGRQILNTEAFF. In DNA form, the CDR3 reads TGTGCCAGCAGCTTAGGGCGACAGATCCTGAACACTGAAGCTTTCTTT. Complete variable domain (other parts from reference TRBV11-2 and TRBJ1-1): EAGVAQSPRYKIIEKRQSVAFWCNPISGHATLYWYQQILGQGPKLLIQFQNNGVVDDSQLPKDRFSAERLKGVDSTLKIQPAKLEDSAVYLCASSLGRQILNTEAFFGQGTRLTVV.